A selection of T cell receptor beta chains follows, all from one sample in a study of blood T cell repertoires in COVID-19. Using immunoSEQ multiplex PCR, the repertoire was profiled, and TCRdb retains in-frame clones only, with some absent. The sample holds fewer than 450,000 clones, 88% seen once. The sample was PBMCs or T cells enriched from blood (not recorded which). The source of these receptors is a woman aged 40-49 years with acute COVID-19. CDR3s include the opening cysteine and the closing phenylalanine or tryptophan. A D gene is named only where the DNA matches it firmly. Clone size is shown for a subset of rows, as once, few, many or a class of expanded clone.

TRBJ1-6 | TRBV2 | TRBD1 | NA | TGTGCCAGCAGTGGAGAGACAGGGGTTGGTTCACCCCTCCACTTT | CASSGETGVGSPLHF
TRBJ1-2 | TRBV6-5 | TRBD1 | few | TGTGCCAGCAGTCCTTCGGGACAGAATGGCTACACCTTC | CASSPSGQNGYTF
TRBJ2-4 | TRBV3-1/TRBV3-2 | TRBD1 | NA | TGTGCCAGCAGCCAAGGGCGGACAGGGAAAATTCAGTACTTC | CASSQGRTGKIQYF
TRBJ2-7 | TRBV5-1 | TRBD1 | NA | TGCGCCAGCAGCTTGTCCTTTGACAGGGGAAGCTCCTACGAGCAGTACTTC | CASSLSFDRGSSYEQYF
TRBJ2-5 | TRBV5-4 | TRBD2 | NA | TGTGCCAGCAGCCCGACGGGGGGTCACCTCCGAGAGACCCAGTACTTC | CASSPTGGHLRETQYF
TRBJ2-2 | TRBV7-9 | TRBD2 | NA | TGTGCCAGCAGCTTAGATTGGGGACTAGGGCCCACCGGGGAGCTGTTTTTT | CASSLDWGLGPTGELFF
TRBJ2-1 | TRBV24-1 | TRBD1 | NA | TGTGCCACCAGTGACCCCGGGACAGGGAGGAACAATGAGCAGTTCTTC | CATSDPGTGRNNEQFF
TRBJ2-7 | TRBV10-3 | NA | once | TGTGCCATCGGGGGCCTTGGCGACGAGCAGTACTTC | CAIGGLGDEQYF
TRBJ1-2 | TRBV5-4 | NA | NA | TGTGCCAGCAGCTCAGCGATTGGACAGATCAACTATGGCTACACCTTC | CASSSAIGQINYGYTF
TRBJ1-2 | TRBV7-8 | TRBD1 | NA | TGTGCCAGCAGCAAGGGACAGGGCCATAACTATGGCTACACCTTC | CASSKGQGHNYGYTF
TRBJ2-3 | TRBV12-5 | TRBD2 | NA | TGTGCTAGTGGTCCTGGCGGGGGAAGAGATACGCAGTATTTT | CASGPGGGRDTQYF
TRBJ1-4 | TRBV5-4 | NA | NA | TGTGCCAGCAGCTACGACAGGAATGAAAAACTGTTTTTT | CASSYDRNEKLFF
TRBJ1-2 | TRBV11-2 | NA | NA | TGTGCCAGCAGCCAACGAACAGGGAATAGTGGATATGGCTACACCTTC | CASSQRTGNSGYGYTF